The 2 T cell receptor beta chains reported below all come from one sample, sequenced in a study of shared clonotypes between healthy human individuals. TCRdb's copy holds only in-frame clones and misses some; the assay was immunoSEQ multiplex PCR. The sample lists roughly 490,000 clones; roughly 78% were seen once. Sequencing was carried out using PBMCs. The receptor source for this set is a woman aged 35 to 49 in good health. Some clones in this sample may be carry-over from other donors' samples.

The chain links TRBV28 to TRBJ2-2; no definite D call. The ends were cut back, 10 bases at V and 7 bases at J, with 13 bases in the middle. The CDR3 extends over 12 amino acids. Germline CDR1 and CDR2: MDHEN and SYDVKM. CDR3 DNA sequence: TGTGCCACCCACGTATTGGGCGGGGAGCTGTTTTTT. It specifies CATHVLGGELFF. The complete variable domain, with remaining parts taken from reference TRBV28 and TRBJ2-2, reads DVKVTQSSRYLVKRTGEKVFLECVQDMDHENMFWYRQDPGLGLRLIYFSYDVKMKEKGDIPEGYSVSREKKERFSLILESASTNQTSMYLCATHVLGGELFFGEGSRLTVL.

The chain links TRBV27 to TRBJ2-5, with 10 bases lining up with TRBD2. CDR1 and CDR2 from the germline V gene are MNHEY and SMNVEV (reference sequence). The V and J ends lost 1 base and 3 bases, in that order; junction bases with no gene match: 8. The CDR3 runs to 17 residues. The CDR3 coding sequence is TGTGCCAGCAGTTTATACTTCCTAGCGGGAGTCGAAGAGACCCAGTACTTC. This gives the protein CASSLYFLAGVEETQYF.